The rows below give T cell receptor beta chains drawn from one sample of a study of blood T cells in healthy people across ages. One entry per CDR3 protein results from TCRdb running MiXCR on the 5' RACE reads. The repertoire includes about 720,000 distinct CDR3 sequences, approximately 22% of them detected once, and 22% sits in the top ten. The sequenced sample was blood. The receptor source for this set is a man between 65 and 85 years old in good health. The CDR3 runs from the conserved cysteine through the conserved F or W. D genes are given only for firm matches. Only part of the rows carry a size: once, few, many, or a class if the clone is expanded.

j_call | d_call | clone_size | v_call | cdr3_aa | cdr3_nt
TRBJ2-1 | . | once | TRBV2 | CASSTSGSKEQFF | TGTGCCAGCAGTACGTCAGGGAGCAAAGAGCAGTTCTTC
TRBJ1-2 | . | . | TRBV29-1 | CSVEEARVAYGYTF | TGCAGCGTTGAAGAGGCCAGGGTGGCCTATGGCTACACCTTC
TRBJ1-1 | . | . | TRBV13 | CASSSGQQMNTEAFF | TGTGCCAGCAGCTCAGGACAACAGATGAACACTGAAGCTTTCTTT
TRBJ1-1 | . | . | TRBV12-3/TRBV12-4 | CASSPQRRNTEAFF | TGTGCCAGCAGCCCACAGCGCAGGAACACTGAAGCTTTCTTT
TRBJ1-6 | . | . | TRBV28 | CASSISRTQGSNSPLHF | TGTGCCAGCAGTATATCCCGAACCCAGGGGTCTAATTCACCCCTCCACTTT
TRBJ2-3 | . | few | TRBV12-3/TRBV12-4 | CASGPGSTQYF | TGTGCCAGCGGCCCCGGAAGTACGCAGTATTTT
TRBJ1-4 | . | . | TRBV19 | CASRKRDLGPQKLFF | TGTGCCAGTAGGAAAAGGGACCTCGGCCCTCAAAAACTGTTTTTT
TRBJ2-1 | TRBD2 | . | TRBV5-1 | CASSLAGSSYNGQFF | TGCGCCAGCAGCTTAGCGGGGAGCTCCTACAATGGGCAGTTCTTC
TRBJ2-5 | . | few | TRBV6-5 | CASSRSRQPQETQYF | TGTGCCAGCAGCCGCTCGAGACAGCCCCAAGAGACCCAGTACTTC
TRBJ2-1 | . | few | TRBV24-1 | CATSDRIYNEQFF | TGTGCCACCAGTGACAGGATTTACAATGAGCAGTTCTTC
TRBJ1-2 | TRBD1 | . | TRBV5-1 | CASSPTDRARGYTF | TGCGCCAGCAGCCCTACTGACAGGGCGAGAGGCTACACCTTC
TRBJ2-2 | . | . | TRBV11-3 | CASSQFTNTGELFF | TGTGCCAGCAGCCAATTTACGAACACCGGGGAGCTGTTTTTT